This T cell receptor (beta chain) was identified during a study of T cells in Graves' hyperthyroidism and ophthalmopathy. Trimming removed 1 base at V and 1 base at J, with 10 bases between. Germline lookup yields CDR1 KGHSH and CDR2 LQKENI. CDR3 length: 15 amino acids. Many counts were recorded for this clonotype. Its matching antigen is unknown. RNA transcripts gave rise to amplified TCR beta CDR3 regions. Carried out on the TCR CDR3, a first-round RT-PCR used the HTBI primer set. Via MiXCR, TCRdb re-called the multiplex PCR reads, giving one row per CDR3 protein. The sample shows roughly 520,000 distinct CDR3 sequences, approximately 25% of them seen only once. Subjects with ophthalmopathy showed a Clinical Activity Score no lower than 3, a NOSPECS grade no lower than 4, and a duration shorter than 3 months. Lactation, pregnancy, other autoimmune disease or uncontrolled infection excluded patients.

Findings and limits, study-wide: Using 13 V-J features, a model discriminated ophthalmopathy from stable hyperthyroidism. Ophthalmopathy was identified by the model a median 6.5 months ahead of onset.

This chain connects TRBV18 to TRBJ1-2; unclear D gene. The sequencing input was blood. This receptor was taken from a woman in her 30s with Graves' ophthalmopathy. This chain's CDR3 is CASSPRVPYNYGYTF. CDR3 DNA: TGTGCCAGCTCACCACGGGTACCGTATAACTATGGCTACACCTTC. The full variable domain, completed using reference TRBV18 and TRBJ1-2, is NAGVMQNPRHLVRRRGQEARLRCSPMKGHSHVYWYRQLPEEGLKFMVYLQKENIIDESGMPKERFSAEFPKEGPSILRIQQVVRGDSAAYFCASSPRVPYNYGYTFGSGTRLTVV.